This TCR beta chain was found in a study of OX40 agonist ivuxolimab in advanced cancers. Study-wide context: Hepatocellular carcinoma, melanoma, renal cell or head and neck cancer was diagnosed in the dose-escalation patients.

The assay was immunoSEQ multiplex PCR, and TCRdb's table has in-frame clones only and misses some. The sample lists tens of thousands of clones; 80% to 95% were seen once. As for this clone: The antigen is undetermined. Different DNA sequences within this sample yield the same CDR3.

CDR3 length: 17 residues. V was pared by 3 bases and J by 2 bases, with 10 bases of the junction left unmatched. Germline V gene data show CDR1 as KGHSH and CDR2 as LQKENI. Regarding the study as a whole: Some patients without response likewise showed low normalized clonal expansion.

The chain has TRBV18 and TRBJ1-3; the match to TRBD1 covers 7 bases. The sample consisted of CD4+ or CD8+ T cells sorted from blood, taken in a trial of the OX40 agonist ivuxolimab. This sequence was found in an adult with an advanced solid tumor such as melanoma, head and neck, liver or kidney cancer. The CDR3 DNA is TGTGCCAGCTCACCCCCAACAGGAGGGGGCACTGGAAACACCATATATTTT. This codes for CASSPPTGGGTGNTIYF. The whole variable domain, remainder taken from reference TRBV18 and TRBJ1-3, is NAGVMQNPRHLVRRRGQEARLRCSPMKGHSHVYWYRQLPEEGLKFMVYLQKENIIDESGMPKERFSAEFPKEGPSILRIQQVVRGDSAAYFCASSPPTGGGTGNTIYFGEGSWLTVV.